One TCR beta chain is described in this entry. This entry comes from a study of shared clonotypes between healthy human individuals. Sequencing was performed with immunoSEQ multiplex PCR; in TCRdb, only in-frame clones are kept and a portion is missing. The sample lists 2 million to 2.5 million clones, nearly 97% occurring once. The CDR3 extends over 19 amino acids. CDR1 and CDR2 (germline): WNHNN, SYGVQD (reference sequence). The trim removed 11 bases at V and 0 bases at J, leaving 16 bases unmatched. The chain carries TRBV10-1 and TRBJ2-4, with 13 nucleotides matching TRBD2. The receptor was derived from a man aged 18 to 30 in good health. The sequenced sample consisted of naive CD4+ T cells sorted from blood. Subset of the sample: CD45RA+ positively selected. This CDR3 reads CASRTSGGLLHQAKNIQYF. In DNA, the CDR3 is TGCGCCTCACGGACTAGCGGGGGCCTTTTGCACCAAGCCAAAAACATTCAGTACTTC.